These 19 T cell receptor beta chains came from one sample sequenced in a study of early T cells in non-severe SARS-CoV-2 infection. TCRdb re-called the 5' RACE reads through MiXCR, storing one row per CDR3 protein. The sample comprises approximately 69,000 distinct CDR3 sequences, about an eighth of which are singletons, and around 6% rests with the top ten. The sample in question was whole blood, obtained at baseline. The receptor set was obtained from an adult who was a healthcare worker with PCR-confirmed SARS-CoV-2 infection or an uninfected control (not recorded which).

This chain connects TRBV4-2 to TRBJ2-3; D remains ambiguous. The CDR3 totals 15 residues. Germline CDR1 LGHNA, CDR2 YNFKEQ. V was clipped by 0 bases and J by 0 bases, with 7 bases between them. The CDR3 spells CASSQEPTSTDTQYF. The CDR3 nucleotides are TGTGCCAGCAGCCAAGAACCTACTAGCACAGATACGCAGTATTTT.

This clonotype was observed a handful of times. The chain joins TRBV11-2 to TRBJ2-5, with D unresolved. The V and J ends lost 5 bases and 5 bases respectively, with 18 bases between them. From germline, CDR1 is SGHAT and CDR2 FQNNGV. There are 15 residues in the CDR3. The CDR3 region is CASSPLEPTSETQYF. As DNA, the CDR3 is TGTGCCAGCAGCCCCTTAGAACCAACTTCGGAGACCCAGTACTTC.

This clonotype was detected only a few times. V and J are TRBV9 and TRBJ1-2, with 8 bases aligning to TRBD1. The CDR3 is 13 residues long. Germline CDR1 and CDR2: SGDLS and YYNGEE. J gave up 8 bases and V 4 bases, and 7 bases lay outside the gene matches. CDR3 sequence reads: CASSLTGGAGYTF. For the CDR3, the DNA is TGTGCCAGCAGCCTAACAGGGGGTGCAGGCTACACCTTC.

The chain carries TRBV18 and TRBJ2-1; 7 positions agree with TRBD2. V lost 3 bases to trimming and J lost 6 bases; unmatched junction nucleotides: 8. The CDR3 contains 15 residues. The germline gives CDR1 KGHSH, CDR2 LQKENI. CDR3: CASSPTSRNFNEQFF. As DNA, the CDR3 is TGTGCCAGCTCACCGACTAGCAGGAATTTCAATGAGCAGTTCTTC.

The chain has TRBV6-2 or TRBV6-3 and TRBJ2-7, with D possibly matching TRBD1 (6 bases). In germline, CDR1 is MNHEY, CDR2 SVGEGT. The CDR3 spans 17 residues. V was cut by 2 bases and J by 0 bases, with 17 bases left in between. In nucleotides, the CDR3 is TGTGCCAGCAGTTACACATCAGGGGCCCAAAACTCCTACGAGCAGTACTTC. Translation gives CASSYTSGAQNSYEQYF.

This rearrangement joins TRBV5-1 to TRBJ1-5; perhaps TRBD1 as D (6 bases). V shed 4 bases and J shed 9 bases, with 14 bases lying between them. The germline V gene has CDR1 SGHRS and CDR2 YFSETQ. This CDR3 contains 13 residues. The CDR3 DNA is TGCGCCAGCAGCCGGGACAATCGATCGCCCCAGCATTTT. Protein product: CASSRDNRSPQHF.

This rearrangement joins TRBV4-1 to TRBJ2-5; no firm D call. V was clipped by 0 bases and J by 7 bases, with 12 bases between them. The CDR3 loop spans 14 amino acids. CDR1 is MGHRA, CDR2 YSYEKL, per germline. The CDR3 DNA reads as TGCGCCAGCAGCCAAGAGGACCACGCCGGGACCCAGTACTTC. The encoded protein is CASSQEDHAGTQYF.

CDR3 sequence: CASSQVAGGGLGTDTQYF. The CDR3 region has the DNA TGTGCCAGCAGCCAAGTAGCGGGAGGGGGTCTTGGGACAGATACGCAGTATTTT. This rearrangement joins TRBV3-2 to TRBJ2-3; the table assigns TRBD2, which was not confirmed against the DNA. TRBV3-2 is deemed a pseudogene. The CDR3 spans 18 residues.

In its sample, this clonotype was seen many times. The chain combines TRBV5-6 with TRBJ2-3; D may be TRBD2 (5 bases). CDR1 is SGHDT, CDR2 YYEEEE, per germline. V was cut by 6 bases and J by 4 bases, with 15 bases left in between. CDR3 size: 14 residues. CDR3 bases: TGTGCCAGCACTATACCTAGCCGCTCAGATACGCAGTATTTT. Its protein is CASTIPSRSDTQYF.

This chain uses TRBV11-2 with TRBJ2-7; 7 bases match TRBD1. Looked up from germline, CDR1 is SGHAT and CDR2 is FQNNGV. With 5 bases clipped from V and 8 bases from J, the junction kept 6 bases outside the gene matches. This CDR3 comprises 12 residues. The CDR3 protein is CASSRDSLQQYF. Written as DNA, the CDR3 is TGTGCCAGCAGCCGGGACAGCTTACAGCAGTACTTC.

This clonotype was seen more than once but under ten times. The DNA for the CDR3 is TGCGCCAGCAGCCAGGACAGAGGGAACACTGAAGCTTTCTTT. This codes for CASSQDRGNTEAFF. The chain has TRBV4-1 and TRBJ1-1; D perhaps matches TRBD1 (6 bases). Per the germline V gene, CDR1 is MGHRA and CDR2 is YSYEKL. This CDR3 is 14 amino acids long. The V gene lost 3 bases and the J gene lost 1 base, with 9 bases spanning the gap.

This clonotype was observed a handful of times. This chain links TRBV20-1 with TRBJ1-1; D might be TRBD1 (5 bases). This CDR3 spans 15 amino acids. Germline lookup yields CDR1 DFQATT and CDR2 SNEGSKA (reference sequence). Deletions cut 1 base from V and 6 bases from J, with 18 bases between. The CDR3 region is CSARAAAGLGAEAFF. The CDR3 DNA reads as TGCAGTGCTAGAGCCGCCGCGGGGCTAGGGGCTGAAGCTTTCTTT.

This clonotype showed up just a few times. The chain has TRBV5-8 and TRBJ1-5; 9 positions match TRBD1. The CDR3 covers 13 residues. V was pared by 3 bases and J by 5 bases, with 0 bases of the junction left unmatched. Germline assignment: CDR1 SGHTS and CDR2 YDEGEE. Here the CDR3 reads CASSWDRDQPQHF. The CDR3 bases are TGTGCCAGCAGCTGGGACAGGGATCAGCCCCAGCATTTT.

The rearrangement uses TRBV2 and TRBJ1-1; no clear D gene. CDR3 length: 11 residues. CDR1 and CDR2 from the germline V gene are SNHLY and FYNNEI. Trimming stripped 6 bases from V and 11 bases from J, with 13 bases between. The CDR3 DNA reads TGTGCCAGCAGGCTGCTCGGGCTCGCTTTCTTT. It translates to CASRLLGLAFF.

The table lists this clonotype with a few counts. This sequence joins TRBV6-5 and TRBJ2-7; D gene ambiguous. Trimming removed 0 bases from V and 6 bases from J, with 6 bases in between. Germline values: CDR1 MNHEY, CDR2 SVGAGI. This CDR3 spans 12 amino acids. The CDR3 reads CASSYSNSEQYF. In DNA, the CDR3 is TGTGCCAGCAGTTACTCTAATAGCGAGCAGTACTTC.

In this sample, this clonotype turned up a few times. CDR3 nucleotide sequence: TGTGCCAGCAGCCAAGGGACAGGGTTTAATGGCTACACCTTC. As protein: CASSQGTGFNGYTF. The gene calls are TRBV3-1 and TRBJ1-2, with 8 bases aligning to TRBD1. J lost 6 bases, V lost 1 base, and 4 bases had no gene match. CDR1 is LGHDT and CDR2 is YNNKEL in the germline V gene (reference sequence). The CDR3 is made up of 14 amino acids.

In its sample, this clonotype was seen many times. This chain connects TRBV5-4 to TRBJ1-1, with 10 positions matching TRBD1. Germline V lookup: CDR1 SGHNT, CDR2 YYREEE (reference sequence). V lost 4 bases to trimming and J lost 0 bases; unmatched junction nucleotides: 3. The CDR3 loop spans 15 amino acids. The chain's CDR3 is CASSSGQGVNTEAFF. In DNA form, the CDR3 reads TGTGCCAGCAGCAGTGGACAGGGGGTGAACACTGAAGCTTTCTTT.

Many counts were recorded for this clonotype. This chain links TRBV5-4 with TRBJ1-1; no clear D gene. Germline V lookup: CDR1 SGHNT, CDR2 YYREEE (reference sequence). The V gene lost 2 bases and the J gene lost 3 bases, with 11 bases spanning the gap. CDR3 length: 14 amino acids. The CDR3 region is CASSLKDPDTEAFF. The CDR3 coding sequence is TGTGCCAGCAGCTTAAAGGATCCGGACACTGAAGCTTTCTTT.

The chain uses TRBV3-1 and TRBJ1-4; unclear D gene. The CDR3 is 14 residues long. Germline loops: CDR1 LGHDT, CDR2 YNNKEL (reference sequence). V was cut by 0 bases and J by 7 bases, with 9 bases left in between. CDR3 DNA: TGTGCCAGCAGCCAAGATCTTGGGTCTGAAAAACTGTTTTTT. Its translation: CASSQDLGSEKLFF.